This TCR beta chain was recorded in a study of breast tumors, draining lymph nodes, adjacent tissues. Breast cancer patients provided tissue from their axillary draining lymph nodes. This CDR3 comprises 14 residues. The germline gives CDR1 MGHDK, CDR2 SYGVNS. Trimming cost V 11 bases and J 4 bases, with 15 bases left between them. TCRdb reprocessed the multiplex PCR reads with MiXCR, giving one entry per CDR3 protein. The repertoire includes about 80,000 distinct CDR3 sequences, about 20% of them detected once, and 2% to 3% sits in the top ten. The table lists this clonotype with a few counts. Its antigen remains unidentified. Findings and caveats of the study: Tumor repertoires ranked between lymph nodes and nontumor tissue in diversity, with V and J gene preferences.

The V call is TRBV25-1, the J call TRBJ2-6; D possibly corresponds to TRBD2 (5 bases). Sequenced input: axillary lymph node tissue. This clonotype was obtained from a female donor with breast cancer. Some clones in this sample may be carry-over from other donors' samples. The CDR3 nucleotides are TGTGCCCCCCCCCGGGAAAAAGGGGCCAACGTCCTGACTTTC. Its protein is CAPPREKGANVLTF. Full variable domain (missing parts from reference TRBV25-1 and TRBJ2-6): EADIYQTPRYLVIGTGKKITLECSQTMGHDKMYWYQQDPGMELHLIHYSYGVNSTEKGDLSSESTVSRIRTEHFPLTLESARPSHTSQYLCAPPREKGANVLTFGAGSRLTVL.